This T cell receptor beta chain was sequenced during a study of shared clonotypes between healthy human individuals. As for the study in general: The study enrolled a couple of women and a few men aged 18 to 49. Findings of the study overall: Sequencing depth was a factor that was expected to affect clonotype sharing among donors.

Naive CD8 cells were CD45RO-negative, positively selected for CCR7, excluding terminally differentiated effector memory CD45RA+ cells. Recent vaccinations or acute infections were absent in the healthy HIV-negative adult donors. The genomic DNA of each subset was split evenly across several immunoSEQ plates. Only in-frame clones appear in the TCRdb table, and some are missing; sequencing was by immunoSEQ multiplex PCR. The sample shows millions of clones, roughly 91% of them seen only once. Concerning this clone: No antigen is known for it. This same CDR3 is encoded by further DNA sequences in the sample.

Trimming removed 2 bases from V and 1 base from J, with 12 bases in between. CDR1 and CDR2 (germline): MDHEN, SYDVKM. The CDR3 has 15 amino acids. This sequence was found in a young man in good health. Some clones in this sample may be carry-over from other donors' samples. The specimen was naive CD8+ T cells from PBMCs. The gene calls are TRBV28 and TRBJ2-7; D perhaps matches TRBD2 (6 bases). DNA for the CDR3: TGTGCCAGCAGTTTAGGAGAGGGACTGTCCTACGAGCAGTACTTC. Translation: CASSLGEGLSYEQYF.